What follows are 14 T cell receptor beta chains derived from one specimen sequenced in a study of CD8 T cells in Susac syndrome. It was with random hexamers that about 0.45 to 1 ug RNA was reverse transcribed. TCRdb processed the immunoSEQ multiplex PCR reads anew with MiXCR; each CDR3 protein has one entry. The table has 85,000 to 90,000 distinct CDR3 sequences, approximately 95% seen once. Sample: CD8+ T cells from PBMCs. These receptors were collected from a human donor in good health.

The gene calls are TRBV9 and TRBJ1-1; D is undetermined. The V gene lost 3 bases and the J gene lost 7 bases, with 10 bases spanning the gap. This CDR3 comprises 12 residues. Germline CDR1 and CDR2: SGDLS and YYNGEE. This chain's CDR3 is CASSASRLEAFF. For the CDR3, the DNA is TGTGCCAGCAGCGCCTCACGCCTTGAAGCTTTCTTT.

The genes are TRBV5-1 and TRBJ2-2; 7 bases are a match to TRBD1. CDR3 size: 15 residues. Trimming at V came to 4 bases and at J to 2 bases, leaving 5 bases not matched to a gene. From germline, CDR1 is SGHRS and CDR2 YFSETQ. The CDR3 spells CASSTGTENTGELFF. CDR3 sequence (DNA): TGCGCCAGCAGCACCGGGACAGAAAACACCGGGGAGCTGTTTTTT.

The chain combines TRBV12-3 or TRBV12-4 with TRBJ1-5, with D possibly TRBD1 on 6 matching bases. There are 14 residues in the CDR3. Trimming shortened V by 11 bases and J by 6 bases, and 20 bases separated the two germline ends. The CDR3 coding sequence is TGTGCCTGCGGTTATGGGGGGGCCGCTCAGCCCCAGCATTTT. Amino acid sequence: CACGYGGAAQPQHF.

J is TRBJ1-2 and V is TRBV9; 7 bases agree with TRBD1. The junction had 8 bases not matched to a gene; V was cut back by 4 bases and J by 2 bases. There are 15 residues in the CDR3. The germline gives CDR1 SGDLS, CDR2 YYNGEE. The CDR3 bases are TGTGCCAGCAGCCCCTCCGGGACAGCCAACTATGGCTACACCTTC. The encoded protein is CASSPSGTANYGYTF.

The V and J genes are TRBV7-9 and TRBJ2-7; the D gene could be TRBD1 or TRBD2 (5 bases each). Looked up from germline, CDR1 is SEHNR and CDR2 is FQNEAQ (reference sequence). Trimming cost V 1 base and J 3 bases, with 10 bases left between them. The CDR3 length is 14 residues. Here the CDR3 DNA reads TGTGCCAGCAGCTTAGTCGAGAGGGGCTACGAGCAGTACTTC. Amino acid sequence: CASSLVERGYEQYF.

The chain has TRBV7-9 and TRBJ2-7, with 11 bases identical to TRBD2. This CDR3 contains 15 residues. Germline-derived CDR1 and CDR2 are SEHNR and FQNEAQ (reference sequence). J was trimmed by 2 bases and V by 4 bases; bases with no gene match: 4. Here the CDR3 DNA reads TGTGCCAGCAGCTCTCCGACTAGCGGGACCTACGAGCAGTACTTC. This codes for CASSSPTSGTYEQYF.

This clonotype was observed a few times. V usage is TRBV13 and J usage is TRBJ2-3; D call uncertain. Germline loops: CDR1 PRHDT, CDR2 FYEKMQ (reference sequence). The CDR3 is made up of 11 amino acids. Trimming removed 4 bases at V and 2 bases at J, with 1 base between. CDR3 coding DNA: TGTGCCAGCAGCTCCACAGATACGCAGTATTTT. Translating gives CASSSTDTQYF. Full variable domain (missing parts from reference TRBV13 and TRBJ2-3): AAGVIQSPRHLIKEKRETATLKCYPIPRHDTVYWYQQGPGQDPQFLISFYEKMQSDKGSIPDRFSAQQFSDYHSELNMSSLELGDSALYFCASSSTDTQYFGPGTRLTVL.

The chain combines TRBV20-1 with TRBJ1-2; TRBD1 is a possible D gene (5 bases). V lost 5 bases to trimming and J lost 2 bases, with 15 bases between them. CDR1 is DFQATT and CDR2 is SNEGSKA in the germline V gene (reference sequence). The CDR3 spans 14 residues. DNA for the CDR3: TGCAGTGCTCGGAACGAGGGGACCAACTATGGCTACACCTTC. Translation: CSARNEGTNYGYTF.

The V gene is TRBV20-1, the J gene TRBJ2-7, with 8 bases identical to TRBD2. Germline assignment: CDR1 DFQATT and CDR2 SNEGSKA (reference sequence). V lost 3 bases and J lost 4; bases outside the gene matches: 5. The CDR3 spans 13 residues. CDR3 amino acids: CSASGAGVYEQYF. CDR3 DNA sequence: TGCAGTGCTAGTGGAGCGGGGGTTTACGAGCAGTACTTC.

The V gene is TRBV11-2, the J gene TRBJ2-7, with 7 bases fitting TRBD1. The CDR3 consists of 14 residues. Germline CDR1 and CDR2: SGHAT and FQNNGV. The trim removed 0 bases at V and 3 bases at J, leaving 2 bases unmatched. The CDR3 here is CASSLDPGGYEQYF. The CDR3, as DNA: TGTGCCAGCAGCTTAGACCCAGGGGGCTACGAGCAGTACTTC.

The chain is built from TRBV9 and TRBJ2-5; possible D gene TRBD2, 6 bases. This CDR3 contains 13 residues. Germline V gene data show CDR1 as SGDLS and CDR2 as YYNGEE. V dropped 0 bases and J dropped 7 bases, with 10 bases sitting between them. The CDR3 region is CASSVDGEVTQYF. The CDR3 DNA reads TGTGCCAGCAGCGTAGATGGGGAGGTGACCCAGTACTTC.

The rearrangement uses TRBV12-3 or TRBV12-4 and TRBJ2-2, with D tentatively TRBD2 (6 bases). Trimming stripped 6 bases from V and 0 bases from J, with 11 bases between. The CDR3 sequence is 15 residues long. The CDR3 region is CASRYTSSNTGELFF. The DNA for the CDR3 is TGTGCCAGCAGATACACTAGCTCGAACACCGGGGAGCTGTTTTTT.

V usage is TRBV2 and J usage is TRBJ2-5; a possible D gene is TRBD1 (5 bases). CDR1 SNHLY and CDR2 FYNNEI come from the germline V gene. This CDR3 contains 17 residues. V was trimmed by 10 bases and J by 2 bases, leaving 26 bases between them. CDR3 bases: TGTGCCACAGATGCCCCATTAACACAGGTCCCACAAGAGACCCAGTACTTC. Its protein is CATDAPLTQVPQETQYF.

The chain carries TRBV6-5 and TRBJ1-2; D gene uncertain. CDR1 and CDR2 from the germline V gene are MNHEY and SVGAGI. This CDR3 region has 12 residues. Trimming stripped 2 bases from V and 8 bases from J, with 9 bases between. CDR3 DNA: TGTGCCAGCAGTTACCACCTGGGAGGCTACACCTTC. Encoded protein: CASSYHLGGYTF.